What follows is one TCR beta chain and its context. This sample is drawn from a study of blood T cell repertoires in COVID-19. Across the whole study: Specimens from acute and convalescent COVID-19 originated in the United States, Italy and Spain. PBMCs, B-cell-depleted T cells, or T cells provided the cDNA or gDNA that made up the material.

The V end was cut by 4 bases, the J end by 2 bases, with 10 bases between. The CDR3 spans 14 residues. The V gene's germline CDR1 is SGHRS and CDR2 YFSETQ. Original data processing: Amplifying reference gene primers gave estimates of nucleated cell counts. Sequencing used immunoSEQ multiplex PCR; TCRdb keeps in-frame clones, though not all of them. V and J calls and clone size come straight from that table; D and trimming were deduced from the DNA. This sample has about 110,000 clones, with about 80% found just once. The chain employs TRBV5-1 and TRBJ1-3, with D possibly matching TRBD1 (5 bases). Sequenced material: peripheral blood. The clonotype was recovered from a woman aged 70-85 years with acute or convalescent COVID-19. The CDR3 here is CASSADTTGNTIYF. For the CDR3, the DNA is TGCGCCAGCAGCGCGGACACTACTGGAAACACCATATATTTT.